This T cell receptor beta chain was captured in a study of T cells in narcolepsy. Data came from immunoSEQ multiplex PCR; TCRdb stores just in-frame clones and leaves some out. The sample holds tens of thousands of clones; 65% to 85% are singletons and the top ten take around 1.1%. About this clone: The antigen remains undetermined.

Study-wide points: Reportedly, autoreactive clonotypes were serially detected in patients' blood but not controls'. Some memory CD4+ repertoires had no autoreactive clone sequences.

CDR3 length: 13 amino acids. Trimming at V came to 11 bases and at J to 3 bases, leaving 5 bases not matched to a gene. Per the germline V gene, CDR1 is LNHDA and CDR2 is SQIVND (reference sequence). The clonotype comes from a human donor in good health. The V gene is TRBV19, the J gene TRBJ1-5; 9 bases agree with TRBD1. Material for sequencing was memory (CD45RA-) CD4+ T cells from blood. The CDR3 sequence is CAARTGVNQPQHF. The DNA of the CDR3 is TGTGCCGCCCGGACAGGGGTCAATCAGCCCCAGCATTTT.